The clone carrying this T cell receptor (beta chain) appeared a few times. What it recognizes is unknown. V lost 2 bases to trimming and J lost 7 bases; unmatched junction nucleotides: 10. CDR3 size: 16 residues. In germline, CDR1 is LGHNA, CDR2 YNFKEQ. The data were taken from a study of T-cell memory formation after mild COVID-19. Findings of the study overall: Cross-reactive memory seemingly joined, as some responding clones were found in pre-infection memory.

TCRdb passed the 5' RACE reads through MiXCR, listing each CDR3 protein once. Of 260,000 or so distinct CDR3 sequences listed, 16% are singletons. The chain has TRBV4-2 and TRBJ1-5; 8 nucleotides line up with TRBD1. This TCR came from a young man who had mild COVID-19 (a few samples of this study predate the infection). Cell type and time point are not known. The sample taken for sequencing was PBMCs or a T cell subset sorted from them (not recorded which). The CDR3 region has the DNA TGTGCCAGCAGCCAACTTCTCACAGGGGGAGGCCAGCCCCAGCATTTT. As protein: CASSQLLTGGGQPQHF.